This record looks at one T cell receptor beta chain sequence and its context. Its antigen is currently unknown. The repertoire was sequenced with immunoSEQ multiplex PCR; TCRdb's copy has only in-frame clones and lacks some. The sample lists about 130,000 clones, approximately 95% occurring once. The sample belongs to a study of cytomegalovirus exposure and HLA in healthy donors. Whole-study context: The roughly 130 validation repertoires, a later analysis reported, used the same platform as the approximately 730 repertoires from the first cohort.

Study conclusions and caveats: The finding came from a later analysis; first-cohort TCR clusters tended to co-occur in the roughly 110 validation repertoires.

This CDR3 is 13 amino acids long. Germline loops: CDR1 LNHDA, CDR2 SQIVND (reference sequence). The V end lost 4 bases, the J end lost 7 bases, and 11 bases lay between the germline ends. The receptor was isolated from a man between 18 and 29 years old in good health and CMV-seronegative. V is TRBV19 and J is TRBJ1-5, with D possibly TRBD1 on 6 matching bases. The sequenced sample was PBMCs. The CDR3 coding sequence is TGTGCCAGTAGTAGTACAGGGCGCCAGCCCCAGCATTTT. Its protein is CASSSTGRQPQHF. The full variable domain, its missing parts supplied by reference TRBV19 and TRBJ1-5, is DGGITQSPKYLFRKEGQNVTLSCEQNLNHDAMYWYRQDPGQGLRLIYYSQIVNDFQKGDIAEGYSVSREKKESFPLTVTSAQKNPTAFYLCASSSTGRQPQHFGDGTRLSIL.